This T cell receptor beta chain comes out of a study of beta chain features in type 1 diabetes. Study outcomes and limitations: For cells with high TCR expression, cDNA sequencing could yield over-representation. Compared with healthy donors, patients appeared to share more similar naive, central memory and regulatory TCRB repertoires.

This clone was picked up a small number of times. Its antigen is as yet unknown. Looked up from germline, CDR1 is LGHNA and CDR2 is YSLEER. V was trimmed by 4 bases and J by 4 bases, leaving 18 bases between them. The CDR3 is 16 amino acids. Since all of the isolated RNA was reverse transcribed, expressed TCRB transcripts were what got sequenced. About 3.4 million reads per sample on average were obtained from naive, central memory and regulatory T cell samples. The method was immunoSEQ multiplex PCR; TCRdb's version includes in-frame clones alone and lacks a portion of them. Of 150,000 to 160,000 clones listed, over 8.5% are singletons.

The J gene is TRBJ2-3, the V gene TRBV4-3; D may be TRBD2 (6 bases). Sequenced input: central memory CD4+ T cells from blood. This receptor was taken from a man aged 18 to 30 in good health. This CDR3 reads CASSLGEGGRADTQYF. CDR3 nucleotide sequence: TGCGCCAGCAGCCTCGGAGAGGGAGGTCGGGCAGATACGCAGTATTTT.